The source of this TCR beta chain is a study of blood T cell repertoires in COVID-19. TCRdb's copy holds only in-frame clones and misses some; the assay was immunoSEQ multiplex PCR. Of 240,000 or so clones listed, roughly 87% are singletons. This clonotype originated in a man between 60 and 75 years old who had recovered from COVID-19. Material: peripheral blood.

The CDR3 spells CASSFWTGGRGEQYF. In nucleotides, the CDR3 is TGTGCCAGCAGCTTCTGGACAGGGGGCAGGGGCGAGCAGTACTTC. J is TRBJ2-7 and V is TRBV7-9; 11 nucleotides agree with TRBD1. CDR1 SEHNR and CDR2 FQNEAQ come from the germline V gene (reference sequence). J was trimmed by 6 bases and V by 3 bases; bases with no gene match: 7. The CDR3 consists of 15 residues.